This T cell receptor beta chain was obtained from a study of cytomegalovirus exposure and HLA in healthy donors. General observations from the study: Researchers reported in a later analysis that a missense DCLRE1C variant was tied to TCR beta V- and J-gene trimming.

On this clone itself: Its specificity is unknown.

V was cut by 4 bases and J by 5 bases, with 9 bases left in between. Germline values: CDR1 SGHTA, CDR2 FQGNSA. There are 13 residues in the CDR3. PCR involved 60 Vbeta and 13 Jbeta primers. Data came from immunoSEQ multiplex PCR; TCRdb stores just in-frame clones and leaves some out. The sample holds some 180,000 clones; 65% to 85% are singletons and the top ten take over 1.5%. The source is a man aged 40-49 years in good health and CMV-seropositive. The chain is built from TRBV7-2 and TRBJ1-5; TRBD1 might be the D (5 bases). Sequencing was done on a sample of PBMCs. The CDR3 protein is CASSSGSDQPQHF. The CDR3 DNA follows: TGTGCCAGCAGCTCAGGGTCCGATCAGCCCCAGCATTTT. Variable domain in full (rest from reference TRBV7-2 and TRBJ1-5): GAGVSQSPSNKVTEKGKDVELRCDPISGHTALYWYRQSLGQGLEFLIYFQGNSAPDKSGLPSDRFSAERTGGSVSTLTIQRTQQEDSAVYLCASSSGSDQPQHFGDGTRLSIL.